This T cell receptor (beta chain) was recovered during a study of T cell clonotyping in hematopoietic cell transplantation (dated by TCRdb to 2020 to 2023). General notes on the study: Pretransplant samples from recipients were collected after cytoreduction. In the study, approximately 140 blood samples were gathered from 30 to 40 consecutive transplant recipients and their related donors. Patient recruitment ran from late 2015 to January 2017, and follow-up continued until September 2020 or death.

The CDR1 and CDR2 encoded by the germline V gene are SGHRS and YFSETQ. The CDR3, from cysteine to phenylalanine, totals 13 residues. Left in the record is the CDR3 DNA by itself, 39 bases read in frame from the first base. V loses 0 bases of germline sequence and J loses 4 bases, and the interval between the two ends is 7 bases. Points the paper makes about the study in general: Donor and pretransplant recipient Inverse Simpson Index values predicted broader posttransplant TCR repertoire diversity. A decrease in recipient TCR diversity was observed after transplant, and a progressive increase in pathologically expanded clonotypes was seen from day 30 to day 180. The sample size was limited, and CD4 and CD8 repertoire contributions could not be separated because cells were not sorted. Overlap with donor repertoires was found for only a small fraction of recipient repertoires, with over 95% found to appear de novo at the given depth.

The sample's time point, from its label and the paper: recipient sample about 28 days before transplant, after cytoreduction. Blood from recipients was drawn about 28 days before transplant and again at days 30, 100 and 180 after transplant. Nuclei Lysis Solution was used to extract genomic DNA from fresh or cryopreserved unfractionated peripheral blood mononuclear cells. Note on this clone: The clone's antigen remains unknown. Per-nucleotide qualities are absent, and no much larger clonotype sits a single base away.

The immunoSEQ assay, a bias-controlled multiplex PCR using V- and J-specific primers, was used to amplify TCR beta CDR3 regions from genomic DNA. In a second PCR step, the CDR3 amplicons were tagged with a proprietary barcode plus Illumina adapter sequences. An Illumina MiSeq instrument was used for sequencing of the CDR3 libraries. The original pipeline was this. Export and quality control were done with immunoSEQ Analyzer 3.0, while downstream analyses used R Bioconductor and Immunarch. Only productive rearrangements within the normalized downsampled data set were used in the calculation of repertoire metrics. Pathologically expanded clonotypes were defined as those larger than 5 templates in the normalized cohort. The Inverse Simpson Index was used to measure repertoire diversity. To capture all clonotypes, the CMV-specificity analyses were run on the non-normalized data set. The clones in this table, taken by TCRdb from immuneACCESS, are in-frame only. Not every clone is retained; where verified, under half of the shortfall comes from an unresolved V gene, and the cause of the rest is unknown. The DNA was the basis for D and trimming; V, J and clone size are from that table. Within this sample are roughly 30,000 clones, with over 65% of them counted one time only. The ten largest account for 6% to 7.5% of the sample.

The chain uses TRBV5-1 and TRBJ1-2, with a tentative D gene TRBD1 over 5 matching bases. This receptor was obtained from a woman aged 25 to 39 with chronic myeloid leukemia. Some clones in this sample may be carry-over from other donors' samples. The sample here was peripheral blood mononuclear cells, taken before stem cell transplant. CDR3 loop: CASSLEGLYGYTF. The nucleotide sequence reads as follows: TGCGCCAGCAGCTTGGAGGGACTCTATGGCTACACCTTC.